Listed below are T cell receptor beta chains from one sample, sequenced in a study of CD8+ T cells in alopecia areata. Sequencing used immunoSEQ multiplex PCR; TCRdb keeps in-frame clones, though not all of them. This sample yields approximately 280,000 clones, of which 58% are seen a single time; approximately 1.7% belongs to the top ten. The starting material was CD4+ T cells sorted from blood, obtained at week 24, from a patient treated with tofacitinib. The receptor set was obtained from a human donor with alopecia areata. Both conserved end residues are part of each CDR3. D genes are given only for firm matches. Where a row states a size, it is once, few, many or the class of an expanded clone; other rows omit it.

J: TRBJ2-3
V: TRBV25-1
size: .
D: TRBD2
DNA: TGTGCCAGCAGTGCGTCTAGCGGGGGAATGGGAGATACGCAGTATTTT
CDR3: CASSASSGGMGDTQYF

J: TRBJ2-3
V: TRBV5-1
size: .
D: .
DNA: TGCGCCAGCAGCTTGGATGCACCCGGGGGAGATACGCAGTATTTT
CDR3: CASSLDAPGGDTQYF

J: TRBJ1-2
V: TRBV11-2
size: .
D: .
DNA: TGTGCCAGCAGCCAAAACCGCTATGGCTACACCTTC
CDR3: CASSQNRYGYTF

J: TRBJ2-7
V: TRBV30
size: .
D: TRBD1
DNA: TGTGCCAGCAGGGGGCTGGACGAGCAGTACTTC
CDR3: CASRGLDEQYF

J: TRBJ2-1
V: TRBV19
size: .
D: TRBD1
DNA: TGTGCCAGTAGTATCGCGGTAGCCCACAGGGGCAATGAGCAGTTCTTC
CDR3: CASSIAVAHRGNEQFF

J: TRBJ2-3
V: TRBV4-1
size: few
D: .
DNA: TGCGCCAGCAGCGTCAGGTTGAGTGGAACAGATACGCAGTATTTT
CDR3: CASSVRLSGTDTQYF

J: TRBJ1-1
V: TRBV4-1
size: .
D: .
DNA: TGCGCCAGCAGCCAAGGGCGTAACACTGAAGCTTTCTTT
CDR3: CASSQGRNTEAFF

J: TRBJ1-2
V: TRBV6-6
size: once
D: .
DNA: TGTGCCAGCTTCCGAGGGTGGGAAGGAGAGGGCTACACCTTC
CDR3: CASFRGWEGEGYTF

J: TRBJ2-7
V: TRBV30
size: .
D: .
DNA: TGTGCCTGGGTGTCTAGCTACGAGCAGTACTTC
CDR3: CAWVSSYEQYF

J: TRBJ1-4
V: TRBV29-1
size: .
D: TRBD1
DNA: TGCAGCGTTGATACAGGGGGGAATGAAAAACTGTTTTTT
CDR3: CSVDTGGNEKLFF